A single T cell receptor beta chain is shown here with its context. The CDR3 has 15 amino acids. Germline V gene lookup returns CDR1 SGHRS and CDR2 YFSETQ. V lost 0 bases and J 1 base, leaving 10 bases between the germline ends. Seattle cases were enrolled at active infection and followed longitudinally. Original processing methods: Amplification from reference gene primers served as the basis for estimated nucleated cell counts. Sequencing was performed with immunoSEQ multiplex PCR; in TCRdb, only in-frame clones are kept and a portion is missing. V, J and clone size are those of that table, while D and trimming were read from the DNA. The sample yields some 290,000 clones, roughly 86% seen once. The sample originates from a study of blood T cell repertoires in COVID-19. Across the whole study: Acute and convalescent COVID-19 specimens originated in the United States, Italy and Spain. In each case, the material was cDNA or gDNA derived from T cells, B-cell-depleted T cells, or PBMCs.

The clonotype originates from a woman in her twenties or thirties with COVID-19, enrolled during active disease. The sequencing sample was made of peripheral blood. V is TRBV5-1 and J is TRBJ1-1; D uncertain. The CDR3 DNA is TGCGCCAGCAGCTTGGTCGGGGTCGGGAACACTGAAGCTTTCTTT. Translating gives CASSLVGVGNTEAFF.